A selection of T cell receptor beta chains follows, all from one sample in a study of low-dose radiotherapy and immunotherapy resistance in tumors. MiXCR was run by TCRdb on the reads, yielding one entry per CDR3 protein. The data show tens of thousands of distinct CDR3 sequences, with about a third seen just once and around 10% held by the top ten. This material consisted of PBMCs, taken before treatment. These receptors were taken from a female donor with ovarian cancer. CDR3s include the opening cysteine and the closing phenylalanine or tryptophan. D genes are given only for firm matches. Clone size is shown for a subset of rows, as once, few, many or a class of expanded clone.

>TRBD2|TRBV2|TRBJ2-7|many
CATQLAGGYREQYF
TGTGCCACCCAACTAGCGGGAGGGTATAGGGAGCAGTACTTC
>TRBD2|TRBV10-3|TRBJ2-5|NA
CAISASGTSGGAWETQYF
TGTGCCATCAGTGCCTCCGGGACTAGCGGGGGGGCCTGGGAGACCCAGTACTTC
>NA|TRBV6-2/TRBV6-3|TRBJ1-5|many
CASSRGPGTPQHF
TGTGCCAGCAGTAGAGGCCCCGGGACACCCCAGCATTTT
>NA|TRBV9|TRBJ1-2|many
CASSASEYGYTF
TGTGCCAGCAGCGCTTCAGAGTATGGCTACACCTTC
>TRBD1|TRBV5-4|TRBJ2-7|few
CASSLGQGYNLPYEQYF
TGTGCCAGCAGCTTGGGACAGGGGTATAACCTCCCCTACGAGCAGTACTTC
>TRBD1|TRBV5-1|TRBJ1-1|many
CASTNRGRDTEAFF
TGCGCCAGCACAAACAGGGGGCGGGACACTGAAGCTTTCTTT
>TRBD1|TRBV27|TRBJ2-7|many
CASSLTGLSSYEQYF
TGTGCCAGCAGTCTGACAGGGCTGAGCTCCTACGAGCAGTACTTC
>NA|TRBV7-9|TRBJ2-3|many
CASSFEYTQYF
TGTGCCAGCAGCTTCGAATATACGCAGTATTTT
>NA|TRBV7-3|TRBJ2-1|many
CASSSRGGYNEQFF
TGTGCCAGCAGCTCCAGGGGAGGGTACAATGAGCAGTTCTTC
>TRBD2|TRBV7-2|TRBJ2-3|many
CASSRRLAGGVGTDTQYF
TGTGCCAGCAGCCGCCGTTTAGCGGGGGGAGTTGGCACAGATACGCAGTATTTT
>NA|TRBV7-9|TRBJ2-6|many
CASSLVGGTGANVLTF
TGTGCCAGCAGCTTAGTAGGGGGGACCGGGGCCAACGTCCTGACTTTC
>NA|TRBV7-8|TRBJ1-1|many
CASSLSGNTEAFF
TGTGCCAGCAGCTTATCGGGGAACACTGAAGCTTTCTTT
>TRBD1|TRBV5-5|TRBJ2-1|many
CASSKRTGANNEQFF
TGTGCCAGCAGCAAAAGGACAGGGGCCAACAATGAGCAGTTCTTC
>NA|TRBV29-1|TRBJ1-2|once
CSVGTTIGIGYTF
TGCAGCGTAGGGACGACAATCGGTATTGGCTACACCTTC
>TRBD2|TRBV28|TRBJ2-1|many
CASLRAGGPDEQFF
TGTGCCAGCTTACGAGCGGGAGGGCCCGATGAGCAGTTCTTC
>NA|TRBV9|TRBJ2-3|many
CASSEGSGSTDTQYF
TGTGCCAGCAGCGAAGGGTCGGGGAGCACAGATACGCAGTATTTT
>NA|TRBV30|TRBJ1-2|many
CAWSALTSYGYTF
TGTGCCTGGAGTGCCTTGACGAGCTATGGCTACACCTTC
>NA|TRBV6-5|TRBJ1-2|NA
CASSYTGDGYGYTF
TGTGCCAGCAGTTACACTGGGGACGGCTATGGCTACACCTTC
>NA|TRBV10-2|TRBJ1-1|few
CASSEGGQLAFF
TGCGCCAGCAGTGAGGGGGGTCAACTCGCTTTCTTT
>TRBD2|TRBV5-6|TRBJ2-2|NA
CASSFGLAGRTGELFF
TGTGCCAGCAGCTTCGGACTAGCGGGACGGACCGGGGAGCTGTTTTTT
>NA|TRBV12-3/TRBV12-4|TRBJ2-5|many
CASSESGGGETQYF
TGTGCCAGCAGTGAAAGCGGAGGCGGTGAGACCCAGTACTTC
>NA|TRBV20-1|TRBJ2-1|many
CSAIPAWGRKYNEQFF
TGCAGTGCCATCCCCGCGTGGGGGAGGAAATACAATGAGCAGTTCTTC
>TRBD1|TRBV5-1|TRBJ2-7|NA
CASRMGDRLSDEQYF
TGCGCCAGCAGGATGGGGGACAGGCTATCCGACGAGCAGTACTTC
>NA|TRBV27|TRBJ2-5|NA
CASSERDQDTETQYF
TGTGCCAGCAGTGAACGCGACCAAGACACAGAGACCCAGTACTTC
>NA|TRBV4-1|TRBJ1-5|many
CASSLRTERGSSGNQPQHF
TGCGCCAGCAGTCTAAGAACGGAGAGGGGAAGTTCGGGCAATCAGCCCCAGCATTTT
>NA|TRBV7-9|TRBJ2-7|many
CASSFNVWVLDSDYEQYF
TGTGCCAGCAGCTTTAATGTGTGGGTCCTTGACAGTGACTACGAGCAGTACTTC